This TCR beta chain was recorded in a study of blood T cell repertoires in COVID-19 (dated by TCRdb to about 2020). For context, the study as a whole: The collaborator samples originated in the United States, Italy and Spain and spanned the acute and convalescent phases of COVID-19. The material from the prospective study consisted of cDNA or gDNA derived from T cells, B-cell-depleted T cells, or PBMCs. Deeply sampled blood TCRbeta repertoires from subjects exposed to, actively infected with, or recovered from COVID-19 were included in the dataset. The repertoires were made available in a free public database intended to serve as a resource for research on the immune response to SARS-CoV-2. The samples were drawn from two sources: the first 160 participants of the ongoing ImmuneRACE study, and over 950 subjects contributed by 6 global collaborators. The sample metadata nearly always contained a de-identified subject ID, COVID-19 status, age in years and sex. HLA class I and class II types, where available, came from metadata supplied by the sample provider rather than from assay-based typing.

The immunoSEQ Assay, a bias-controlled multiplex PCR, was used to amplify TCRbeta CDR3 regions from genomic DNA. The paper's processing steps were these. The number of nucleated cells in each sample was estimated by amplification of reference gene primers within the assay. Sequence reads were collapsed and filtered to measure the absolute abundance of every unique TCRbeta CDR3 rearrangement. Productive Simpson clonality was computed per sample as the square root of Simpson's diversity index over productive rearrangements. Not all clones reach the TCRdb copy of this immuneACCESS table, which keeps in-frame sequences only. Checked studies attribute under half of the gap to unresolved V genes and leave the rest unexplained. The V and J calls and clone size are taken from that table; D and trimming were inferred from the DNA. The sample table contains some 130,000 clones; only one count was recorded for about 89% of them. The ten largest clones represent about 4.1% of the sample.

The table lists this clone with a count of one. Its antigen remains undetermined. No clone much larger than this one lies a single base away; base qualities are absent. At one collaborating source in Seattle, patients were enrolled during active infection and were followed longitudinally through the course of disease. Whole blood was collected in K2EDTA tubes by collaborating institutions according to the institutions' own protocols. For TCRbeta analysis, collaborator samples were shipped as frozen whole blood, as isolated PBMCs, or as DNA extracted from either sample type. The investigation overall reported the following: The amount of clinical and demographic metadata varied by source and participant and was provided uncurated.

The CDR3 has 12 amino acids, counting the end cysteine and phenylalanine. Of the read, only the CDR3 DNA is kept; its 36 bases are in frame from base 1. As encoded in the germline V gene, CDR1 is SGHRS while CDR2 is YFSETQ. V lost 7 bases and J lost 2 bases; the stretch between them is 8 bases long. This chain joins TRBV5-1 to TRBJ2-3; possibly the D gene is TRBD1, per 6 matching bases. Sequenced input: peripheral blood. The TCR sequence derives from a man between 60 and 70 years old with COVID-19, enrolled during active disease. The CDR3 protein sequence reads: CASGDNTDTQYF. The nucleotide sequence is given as TGCGCCAGCGGGGACAACACAGATACGCAGTATTTT.